Below, 24 T cell receptor beta chains from the same sample are listed, as sequenced in a study of T cell responses to AZD1222 COVID-19 vaccine. The table came from immunoSEQ multiplex PCR; TCRdb's copy has only in-frame clones and leaves some out. The sample shows around 150,000 clones, around 92% of them seen only once. The source was peripheral blood, collected on day 0 of MenACWY control vaccination. All receptors come from an adult in good health.

The chain combines TRBV29-1 with TRBJ2-7, with a tentative D call TRBD2 (5 bases). V was clipped by 7 bases and J by 7 bases, with 11 bases between them. The CDR3 length is 10 residues. CDR1 and CDR2 from the germline V gene are SQVTM and ANQGSEA. CDR3 amino acids: CSASGREQYF. CDR3 DNA: TGCAGCGCCTCGGGGAGAGAGCAGTACTTC.

This clone was found a few times. The chain recombines TRBV15 with TRBJ1-2, with D perhaps matching TRBD1 (5 bases). V lost 0 bases to trimming and J lost 8 bases, with 10 bases between them. The CDR3 is 13 residues long. The germline CDR1 and CDR2 sequences are LNHNV and YYDKDF (reference sequence). The CDR3 protein is CATSRDKWGGYTF. The DNA for the CDR3 is TGTGCCACCAGCAGAGATAAATGGGGGGGCTACACCTTC.

J is TRBJ1-3 and V is TRBV28; the D is unclear. V lost 8 bases, J lost 1 base, and 6 bases lay in between. The germline CDR1 and CDR2 sequences are MDHEN and SYDVKM. This CDR3 region has 12 residues. CDR3 DNA sequence: TGTGCCAGCTGTCAATCTGGAAACACCATATATTTT. Amino acids: CASCQSGNTIYF.

The chain combines TRBV19 with TRBJ1-2; weak D call: TRBD1 (5 bases). Looked up from germline, CDR1 is LNHDA and CDR2 is SQIVND (reference sequence). The V and J ends lost 9 bases and 2 bases respectively, with 16 bases between them. The CDR3 runs 14 residues. The CDR3 here is CASRDGQGNYGYTF. Here the CDR3 DNA reads TGTGCCAGCAGGGACGGCCAAGGAAACTATGGCTACACCTTC.

This sequence joins TRBV4-1 and TRBJ2-2; no clear D. The V end was cut by 4 bases, the J end by 6 bases, with 15 bases between. Germline V CDR1 and CDR2: MGHRA, YSYEKL. This CDR3 spans 15 amino acids. The CDR3 DNA is TGCGCCAGCAGCCTCCGCTCTCTGGGTTCCGGGGAGCTGTTTTTT. Encoded protein: CASSLRSLGSGELFF.

The chain recombines TRBV6-5 with TRBJ2-7, with 10 bases aligning to TRBD2. V gave up 3 bases and J gave up 7 bases; unmatched junction bases: 9. Per the germline V gene, CDR1 is MNHEY and CDR2 is SVGAGI. CDR3 length: 15 residues. In DNA form, the CDR3 reads TGTGCCAGCAGTTATGCGGCTAGCGGGAGAAGTGAGCAGTACTTC. Translation: CASSYAASGRSEQYF.

This clone appeared a single time. The rearrangement joins TRBV7-6 to TRBJ1-1; TRBD1 aligns across 8 bases. V gave up 5 bases and J gave up 1 base; unmatched junction bases: 3. This CDR3 region has 14 residues. CDR1 is SGHVS and CDR2 is FNYEAQ in the germline V gene. The DNA for the CDR3 is TGTGCCAGCAGCAGGGGACAGGCGAACACTGAAGCTTTCTTT. Its translation is CASSRGQANTEAFF.

Comment on this clone: Other DNA variants within this sample encode the same CDR3. This chain connects TRBV10-3 to TRBJ1-2; D gene unclear. Deletions cut 0 bases from V and 8 bases from J, with 7 bases between. Germline lookup yields CDR1 ENHRY and CDR2 SYGVKD. The CDR3 contains 12 residues. The CDR3 here is CAISESEGGYTF. In DNA form, the CDR3 reads TGTGCCATCAGTGAGTCAGAAGGCGGCTACACCTTC.

This clone was seen a few times. V usage is TRBV11-2 and J usage is TRBJ1-5, with unresolved D. Trimming cost V 1 base and J 3 bases, with 10 bases left between them. The V gene's germline CDR1 is SGHAT and CDR2 FQNNGV. The CDR3 is 15 residues long. The CDR3, as DNA: TGTGCCAGCAGCTTAGCCGGGTCTTACAATCAGCCCCAGCATTTT. Translating gives CASSLAGSYNQPQHF.

The V and J genes are TRBV7-3 and TRBJ2-3; D is perhaps TRBD1 or TRBD2 (5 bases each). CDR3 size: 13 residues. Germline loops: CDR1 SGHTA, CDR2 FQGTGA. The germline V and J ends were trimmed by 5 bases and 5 bases, with 11 bases remaining between them. For the CDR3, the DNA is TGTGCCAGCAGCCCCCGGGGCGAAGATACGCAGTATTTT. Amino acids: CASSPRGEDTQYF.

The rearrangement links TRBV7-2 to TRBJ1-2; D is unresolved. V was shortened by 2 bases and J by 1 base, with 11 bases between the two germline ends. Germline lookup yields CDR1 SGHTA and CDR2 FQGNSA. The CDR3 loop spans 15 amino acids. The CDR3 reads CASSLQWQNNYGYTF. Written as DNA, the CDR3 is TGTGCCAGCAGCTTACAGTGGCAGAATAACTATGGCTACACCTTC.

The genes are TRBV6-5 and TRBJ1-5; D unresolved. CDR3 size: 12 residues. Germline V gene lookup returns CDR1 MNHEY and CDR2 SVGAGI. V was cut by 8 bases and J by 9 bases, with 14 bases left in between. The CDR3 here is CASLDDGRPQHF. The DNA for the CDR3 is TGTGCCAGCCTGGATGACGGACGGCCCCAGCATTTT.

The chain joins TRBV28 to TRBJ2-1; 8 positions match TRBD2. Germline V gene sequence: CDR1 MDHEN, CDR2 SYDVKM. The ends lost 6 bases at V and 4 bases at J; junction bases unmatched: 14. CDR3 length: 17 amino acids. The CDR3 DNA sequence: TGTGCCAGCAGAGACGCCCTAGCGGGCCCCCAGTACAATGAGCAGTTCTTC. Translation gives CASRDALAGPQYNEQFF.

This sequence joins TRBV30 and TRBJ2-3, with TRBD2 identical over 15 bases. CDR3 length: 15 amino acids. Germline lookup yields CDR1 GTSNPN and CDR2 SVGIG (reference sequence). V gave up 1 base and J gave up 12 bases; unmatched junction bases: 8. Here the CDR3 reads CAWSASGTSGRFQYF. In DNA, the CDR3 is TGTGCCTGGAGTGCCTCCGGGACTAGCGGGAGGTTTCAGTATTTT.

J is TRBJ1-2 and V is TRBV9; 7 bases line up with TRBD1. CDR1 is SGDLS, CDR2 YYNGEE, per germline. J lost 7 bases, V lost 4 bases, and 13 bases had no gene match. The CDR3 spans 15 residues. CDR3 in amino acids: CASSPGSGTAPGYTF. CDR3 bases: TGTGCCAGCAGCCCCGGGTCAGGGACAGCTCCTGGCTACACCTTC. Supplemented by reference TRBV9 and TRBJ1-2, the full variable domain reads DSGVTQTPKHLITATGQRVTLRCSPRSGDLSVYWYQQSLDQGLQFLIQYYNGEERAKGNILERFSAQQFPDLHSELNLSSLELGDSALYFCASSPGSGTAPGYTFGSGTRLTVV.

The chain joins TRBV7-3 to TRBJ1-3; no firm D call. This CDR3 has 12 amino acids. V lost 5 bases to trimming and J lost 8 bases, with 10 bases between them. In germline, CDR1 is SGHTA, CDR2 FQGTGA. CDR3 nucleotide sequence: TGTGCCAGCAGCCCTGGTGGGGACACCATATATTTT. The encoded protein is CASSPGGDTIYF. The whole variable domain, filled in from reference TRBV7-3 and TRBJ1-3, reads GAGVSQTPSNKVTEKGKYVELRCDPISGHTALYWYRQSLGQGPEFLIYFQGTGAADDSGLPNDRFFAVRPEGSVSTLKIQRTERGDSAVYLCASSPGGDTIYFGEGSWLTVV.

The gene calls are TRBV28 and TRBJ1-4; D might be TRBD1 (5 bases). Germline values: CDR1 MDHEN, CDR2 SYDVKM. V was clipped by 2 bases and J by 4 bases, with 14 bases between them. This CDR3 spans 16 amino acids. The CDR3 sequence is CASSLGGVRGNEKLFF. CDR3 bases: TGTGCCAGCAGTTTAGGGGGGGTGAGGGGTAATGAAAAACTGTTTTTT.

The chain joins TRBV18 to TRBJ1-1; D remains unclear. There are 15 residues in the CDR3. Trimming removed 6 bases at V and 6 bases at J, with 20 bases between. Germline CDR1 reads KGHSH; CDR2 reads LQKENI. Here the CDR3 reads CASSPQGIPAAEAFF. The CDR3 nucleotides read TGTGCCAGCTCCCCTCAAGGGATTCCAGCGGCTGAAGCTTTCTTT.

The chain joins TRBV7-6 to TRBJ2-2; unclear D gene. The length of the CDR3 is 15 residues. Looked up from germline, CDR1 is SGHVS and CDR2 is FNYEAQ. Deletions cut 3 bases from V and 0 bases from J, with 8 bases between. The CDR3 DNA sequence: TGTGCCAGCAGCTTTCCGAATTCGAACACCGGGGAGCTGTTTTTT. It codes for CASSFPNSNTGELFF.

The chain carries TRBV7-8 and TRBJ1-1; unclear D gene. V was cut by 4 bases and J by 1 base, with 7 bases left in between. CDR1 and CDR2 from the germline V gene are SGHVS and FQNEAQ. The length of the CDR3 is 13 residues. CDR3 bases: TGTGCCAGCAGCTACCGACAGAACACTGAAGCTTTCTTT. Protein: CASSYRQNTEAFF. Full variable domain (missing parts from reference TRBV7-8 and TRBJ1-1): GAGVSQSPRYKVAKRGQDVALRCDPISGHVSLFWYQQALGQGPEFLTYFQNEAQLDKSGLPSDRFFAERPEGSVSTLKIQRTQQEDSAVYLCASSYRQNTEAFFGQGTRLTVV.

This clone was observed a handful of times. The chain is built from TRBV30 and TRBJ2-7, with a possible D match to TRBD1 (5 bases). The CDR3 totals 13 residues. The ends were cut back, 2 bases at V and 2 bases at J, with 10 bases in the middle. Germline-derived CDR1 and CDR2 are GTSNPN and SVGIG (reference sequence). The CDR3 DNA is TGTGCCTGGAGTAAGGGGCTGACCTACGAGCAGTACTTC. It is translated as CAWSKGLTYEQYF.

The rearrangement joins TRBV29-1 to TRBJ1-1; the D is unclear. With 0 bases removed from V and 5 bases from J, the gap between germline ends came to 7 bases. This CDR3 is 12 amino acids long. Per the germline V gene, CDR1 is SQVTM and CDR2 is ANQGSEA. CDR3 residues: CSVEELGTEAFF. The CDR3 DNA is TGCAGCGTTGAAGAATTGGGGACTGAAGCTTTCTTT. Full variable domain (remainder filled in from reference TRBV29-1 and TRBJ1-1): SAVISQKPSRDICQRGTSLTIQCQVDSQVTMMFWYRQQPGQSLTLIATANQGSEATYESGFVIDKFPISRPNLTFSTLTVSNMSPEDSSIYLCSVEELGTEAFFGQGTRLTVV.

This clone came up a few times. The CDR3 protein is CATSDLNSYEQYF. As DNA, the CDR3 is TGTGCCACCAGTGACCTAAACTCCTACGAGCAGTACTTC. The chain has TRBV24-1 and TRBJ2-7; unclear D gene. CDR1 and CDR2 from the germline V gene are KGHDR and SFDVKD. The V end was cut by 4 bases, the J end by 0 bases, with 6 bases between. The CDR3 is 13 amino acids.

V and J are TRBV15 and TRBJ2-2; D uncertain. V was shortened by 8 bases and J by 1 base, with 11 bases between the two germline ends. The CDR3 contains 14 residues. Per the germline V gene, CDR1 is LNHNV and CDR2 is YYDKDF (reference sequence). The CDR3 sequence is CATRRVLNTGELFF. The CDR3 DNA reads TGTGCCACCCGACGGGTATTGAACACCGGGGAGCTGTTTTTT.